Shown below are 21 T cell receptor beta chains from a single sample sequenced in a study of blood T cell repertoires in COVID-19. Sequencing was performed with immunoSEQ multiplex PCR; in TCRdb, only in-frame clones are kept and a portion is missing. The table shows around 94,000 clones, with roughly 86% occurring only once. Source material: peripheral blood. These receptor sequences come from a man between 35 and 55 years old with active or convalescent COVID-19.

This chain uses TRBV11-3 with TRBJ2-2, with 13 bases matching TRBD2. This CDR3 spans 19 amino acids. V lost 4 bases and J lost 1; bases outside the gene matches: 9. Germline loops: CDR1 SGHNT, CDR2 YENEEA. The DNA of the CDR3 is TGTGCCAGCAGCTGGACGGGACTAGCGGGGCCCTTGAACACCGGGGAGCTGTTTTTT. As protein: CASSWTGLAGPLNTGELFF.

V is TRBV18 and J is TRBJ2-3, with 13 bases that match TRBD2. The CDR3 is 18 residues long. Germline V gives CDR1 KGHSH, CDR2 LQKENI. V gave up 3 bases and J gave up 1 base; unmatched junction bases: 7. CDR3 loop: CASSPRTSGGGGTDTQYF. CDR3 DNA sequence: TGTGCCAGCTCACCTAGGACTAGCGGGGGAGGCGGCACAGATACGCAGTATTTT.

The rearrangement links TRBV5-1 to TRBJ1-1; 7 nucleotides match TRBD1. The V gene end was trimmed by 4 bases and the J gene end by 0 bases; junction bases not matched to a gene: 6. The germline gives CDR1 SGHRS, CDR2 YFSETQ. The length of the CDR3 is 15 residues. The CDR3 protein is CASSPGQVLNTEAFF. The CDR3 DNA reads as TGCGCCAGCAGCCCAGGACAGGTTTTGAACACTGAAGCTTTCTTT.

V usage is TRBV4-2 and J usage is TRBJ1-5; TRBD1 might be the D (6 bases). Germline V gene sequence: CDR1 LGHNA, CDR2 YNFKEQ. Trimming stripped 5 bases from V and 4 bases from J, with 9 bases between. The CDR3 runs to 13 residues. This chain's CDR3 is CASSGQGNQPQHF. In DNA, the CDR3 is TGTGCCAGCAGCGGGCAGGGGAATCAGCCCCAGCATTTT.

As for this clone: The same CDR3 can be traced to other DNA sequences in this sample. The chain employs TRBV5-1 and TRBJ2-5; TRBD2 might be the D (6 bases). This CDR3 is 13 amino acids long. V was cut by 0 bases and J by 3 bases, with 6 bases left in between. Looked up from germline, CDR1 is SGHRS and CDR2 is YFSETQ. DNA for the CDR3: TGCGCCAGCAGCTTGGGGGGGGAAGAGACCCAGTACTTC. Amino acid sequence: CASSLGGEETQYF.

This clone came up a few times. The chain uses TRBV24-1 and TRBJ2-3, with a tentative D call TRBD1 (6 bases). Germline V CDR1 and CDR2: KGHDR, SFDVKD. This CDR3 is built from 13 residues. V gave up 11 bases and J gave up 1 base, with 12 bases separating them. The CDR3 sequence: CAIGTPGTDTQYF. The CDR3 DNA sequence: TGTGCCATCGGGACACCAGGCACAGATACGCAGTATTTT.

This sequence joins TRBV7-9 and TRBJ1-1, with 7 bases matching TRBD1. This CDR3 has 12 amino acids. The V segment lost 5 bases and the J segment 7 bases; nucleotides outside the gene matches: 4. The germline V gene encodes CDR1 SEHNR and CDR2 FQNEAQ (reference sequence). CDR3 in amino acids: CASSPRTGEAFF. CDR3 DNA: TGTGCCAGCAGCCCCAGGACAGGTGAAGCTTTCTTT.

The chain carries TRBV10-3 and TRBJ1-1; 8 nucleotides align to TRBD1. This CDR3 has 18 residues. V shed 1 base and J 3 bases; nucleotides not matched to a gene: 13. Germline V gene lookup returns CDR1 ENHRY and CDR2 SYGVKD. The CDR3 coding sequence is TGTGCCATCAGTGAGTTTTTGCCCGGGGGACAGGACCACACTGAAGCTTTCTTT. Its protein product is CAISEFLPGGQDHTEAFF.

CDR3 in DNA: TGTGCCAGCAGCTTAGAGGGCCTTTCGAACACTGAAGCTTTCTTT. Its translation: CASSLEGLSNTEAFF. The chain has TRBV11-2 and TRBJ1-1; unclear D gene. V was trimmed by 0 bases and J by 1 base, leaving 9 bases between them. The CDR3 spans 15 residues. Germline loops: CDR1 SGHAT, CDR2 FQNNGV.

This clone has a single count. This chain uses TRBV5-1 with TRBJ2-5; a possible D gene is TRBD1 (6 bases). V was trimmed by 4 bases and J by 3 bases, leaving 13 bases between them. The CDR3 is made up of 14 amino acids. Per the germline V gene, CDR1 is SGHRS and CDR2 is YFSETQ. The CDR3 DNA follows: TGCGCCAGCAGCATGGGGGCCGCCAAAGAGACCCAGTACTTC. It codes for CASSMGAAKETQYF.

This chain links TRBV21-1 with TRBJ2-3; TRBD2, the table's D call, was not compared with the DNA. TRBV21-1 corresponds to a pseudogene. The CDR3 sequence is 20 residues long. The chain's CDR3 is CASRLLDGGGHESVTDTQYF. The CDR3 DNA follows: TGTGCCAGCAGACTATTGGACGGGGGGGGTCACGAGAGCGTCACAGATACGCAGTATTTT.

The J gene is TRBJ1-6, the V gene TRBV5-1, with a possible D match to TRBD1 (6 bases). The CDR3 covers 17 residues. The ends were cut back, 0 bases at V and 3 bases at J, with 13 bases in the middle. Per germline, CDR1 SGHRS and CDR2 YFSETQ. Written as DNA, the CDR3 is TGCGCCAGCAGCTTGGCCCTCGGACAGAACTATAATTCACCCCTCCACTTT. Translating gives CASSLALGQNYNSPLHF.

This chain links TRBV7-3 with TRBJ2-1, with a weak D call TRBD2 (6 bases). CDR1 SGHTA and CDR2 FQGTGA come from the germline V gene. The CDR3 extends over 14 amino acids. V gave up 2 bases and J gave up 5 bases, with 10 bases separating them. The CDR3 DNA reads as TGTGCCAGCAGCTTAGGGGGGACTCACAATGAGCAGTTCTTC. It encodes CASSLGGTHNEQFF.

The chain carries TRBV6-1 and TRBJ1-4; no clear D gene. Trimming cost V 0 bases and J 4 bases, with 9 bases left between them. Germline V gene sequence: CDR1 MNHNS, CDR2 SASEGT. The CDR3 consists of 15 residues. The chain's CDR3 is CASSEAVSVNEKLFF. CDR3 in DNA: TGTGCCAGCAGTGAAGCCGTGTCAGTTAATGAAAAACTGTTTTTT.

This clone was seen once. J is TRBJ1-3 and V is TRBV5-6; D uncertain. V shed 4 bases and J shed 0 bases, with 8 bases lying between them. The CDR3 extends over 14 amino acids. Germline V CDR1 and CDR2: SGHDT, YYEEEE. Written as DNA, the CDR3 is TGTGCCAGCAGCACCGGGAGCTCTGGAAACACCATATATTTT. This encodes CASSTGSSGNTIYF.

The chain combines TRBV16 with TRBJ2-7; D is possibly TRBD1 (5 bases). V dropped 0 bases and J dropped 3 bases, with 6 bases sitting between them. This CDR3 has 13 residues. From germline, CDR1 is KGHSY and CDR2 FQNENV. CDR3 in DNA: TGTGCCAGCAGCCAATCGGGGCTCTACGAGCAGTACTTC. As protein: CASSQSGLYEQYF.

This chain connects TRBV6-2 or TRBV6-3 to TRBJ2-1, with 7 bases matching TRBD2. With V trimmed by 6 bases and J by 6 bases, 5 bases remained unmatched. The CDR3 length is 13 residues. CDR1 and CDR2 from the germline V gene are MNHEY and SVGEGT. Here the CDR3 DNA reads TGTGCCAGCAGCAGCGGGACTACCAATGAGCAGTTCTTC. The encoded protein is CASSSGTTNEQFF.

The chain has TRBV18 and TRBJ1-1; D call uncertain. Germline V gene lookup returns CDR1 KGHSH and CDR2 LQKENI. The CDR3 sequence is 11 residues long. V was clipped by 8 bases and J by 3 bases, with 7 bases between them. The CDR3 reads CASVSDTEAFF. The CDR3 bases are TGTGCCAGCGTGTCAGACACTGAAGCTTTCTTT.

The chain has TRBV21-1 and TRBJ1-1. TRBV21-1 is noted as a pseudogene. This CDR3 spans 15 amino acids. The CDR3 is CASSLSGGRRTEAFF. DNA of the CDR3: TGTGCCAGCAGCCTTTCCGGGGGGAGGCGCACTGAAGCTTTCTTT.

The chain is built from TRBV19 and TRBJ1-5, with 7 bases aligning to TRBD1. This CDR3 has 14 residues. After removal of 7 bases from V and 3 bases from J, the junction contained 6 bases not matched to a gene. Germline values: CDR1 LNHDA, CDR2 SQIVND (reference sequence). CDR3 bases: TGTGCCAGTACCCCGGGACAGCACAATCAGCCCCAGCATTTT. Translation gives CASTPGQHNQPQHF.

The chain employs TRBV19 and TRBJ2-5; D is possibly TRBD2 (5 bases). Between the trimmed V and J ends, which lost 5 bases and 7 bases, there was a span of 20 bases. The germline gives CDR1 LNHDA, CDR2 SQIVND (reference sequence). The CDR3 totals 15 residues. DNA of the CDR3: TGTGCCAGTAGTGCTCCGGGTCCAAGCCGGGGGACCCAGTACTTC. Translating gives CASSAPGPSRGTQYF.